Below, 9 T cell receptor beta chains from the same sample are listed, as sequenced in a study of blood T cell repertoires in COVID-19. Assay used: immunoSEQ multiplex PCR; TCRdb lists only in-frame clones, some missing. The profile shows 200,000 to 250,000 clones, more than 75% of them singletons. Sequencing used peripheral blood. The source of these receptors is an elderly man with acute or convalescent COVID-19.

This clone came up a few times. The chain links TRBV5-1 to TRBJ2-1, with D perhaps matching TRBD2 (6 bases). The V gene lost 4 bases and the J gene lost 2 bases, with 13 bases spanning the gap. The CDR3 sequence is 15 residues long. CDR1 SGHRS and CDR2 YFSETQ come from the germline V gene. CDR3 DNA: TGCGCCAGCAGCCGAGGTGGGGGGACCTACAATGAGCAGTTCTTC. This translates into CASSRGGGTYNEQFF. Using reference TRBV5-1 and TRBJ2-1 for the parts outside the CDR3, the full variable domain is KAGVTQTPRYLIKTRGQQVTLSCSPISGHRSVSWYQQTPGQGLQFLFEYFSETQRNKGNFPGRFSGRQFSNSRSEMNVSTLELGDSALYLCASSRGGGTYNEQFFGPGTRLTVL.

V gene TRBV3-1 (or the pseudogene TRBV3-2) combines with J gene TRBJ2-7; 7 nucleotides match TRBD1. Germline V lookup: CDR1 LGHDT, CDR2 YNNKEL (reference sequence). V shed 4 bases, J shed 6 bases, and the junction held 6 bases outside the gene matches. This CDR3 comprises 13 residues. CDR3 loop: CASSPGRGLEQYF. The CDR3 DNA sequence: TGTGCCAGCAGCCCGGGTAGGGGGCTCGAGCAGTACTTC.

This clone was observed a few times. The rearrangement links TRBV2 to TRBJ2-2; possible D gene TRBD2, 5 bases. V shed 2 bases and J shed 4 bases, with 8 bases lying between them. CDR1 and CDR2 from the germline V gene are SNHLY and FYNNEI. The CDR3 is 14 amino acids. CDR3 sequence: CASSELATTGELFF. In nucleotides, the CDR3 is TGTGCCAGCAGTGAACTAGCCACCACCGGGGAGCTGTTTTTT.

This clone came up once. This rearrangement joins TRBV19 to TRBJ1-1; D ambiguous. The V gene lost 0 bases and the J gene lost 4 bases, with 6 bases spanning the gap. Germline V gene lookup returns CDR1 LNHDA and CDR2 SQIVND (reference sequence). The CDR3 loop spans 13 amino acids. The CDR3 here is CASSIEWSTEAFF. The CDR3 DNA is TGTGCCAGTAGTATAGAGTGGAGCACTGAAGCTTTCTTT.

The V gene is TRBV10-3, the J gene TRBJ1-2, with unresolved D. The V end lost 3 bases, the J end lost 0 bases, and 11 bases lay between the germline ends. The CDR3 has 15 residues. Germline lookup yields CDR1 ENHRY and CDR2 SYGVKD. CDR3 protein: CAISEITAPNYGYTF. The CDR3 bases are TGTGCCATCAGTGAAATAACAGCCCCTAACTATGGCTACACCTTC.

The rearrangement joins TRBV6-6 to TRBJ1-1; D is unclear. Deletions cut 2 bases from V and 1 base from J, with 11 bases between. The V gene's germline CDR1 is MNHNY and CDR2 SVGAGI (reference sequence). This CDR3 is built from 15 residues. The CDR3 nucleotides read TGTGCCAGCAGTTACCCACCTGTACAGAACACTGAAGCTTTCTTT. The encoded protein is CASSYPPVQNTEAFF.

CDR3 protein: CASSPLPPIAGVGTDTQYF. Here the CDR3 DNA reads TGTGCCAGCTCACCGCTTCCCCCAATAGCGGGAGTGGGCACAGATACGCAGTATTTT. The chain is built from TRBV18 and TRBJ2-3; TRBD2 aligns across 9 bases. V was clipped by 3 bases and J by 1 base; unmatched bases: 14. The CDR3 is made up of 19 amino acids. Germline V gene data show CDR1 as KGHSH and CDR2 as LQKENI.

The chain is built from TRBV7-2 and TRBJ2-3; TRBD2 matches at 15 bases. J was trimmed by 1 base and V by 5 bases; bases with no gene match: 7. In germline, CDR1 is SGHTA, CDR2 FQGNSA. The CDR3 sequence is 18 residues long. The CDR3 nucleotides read TGTGCCAGCAGCAGGGGGACTAGCGGGGGGCCCCGCACAGATACGCAGTATTTT. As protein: CASSRGTSGGPRTDTQYF.

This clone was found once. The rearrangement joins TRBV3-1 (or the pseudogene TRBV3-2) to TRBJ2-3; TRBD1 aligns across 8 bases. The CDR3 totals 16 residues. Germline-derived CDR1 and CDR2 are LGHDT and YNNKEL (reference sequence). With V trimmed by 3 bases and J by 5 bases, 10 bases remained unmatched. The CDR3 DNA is TGTGCCAGCAGCCATTATAAGACAGGGGCCGGAGATACGCAGTATTTT. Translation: CASSHYKTGAGDTQYF.